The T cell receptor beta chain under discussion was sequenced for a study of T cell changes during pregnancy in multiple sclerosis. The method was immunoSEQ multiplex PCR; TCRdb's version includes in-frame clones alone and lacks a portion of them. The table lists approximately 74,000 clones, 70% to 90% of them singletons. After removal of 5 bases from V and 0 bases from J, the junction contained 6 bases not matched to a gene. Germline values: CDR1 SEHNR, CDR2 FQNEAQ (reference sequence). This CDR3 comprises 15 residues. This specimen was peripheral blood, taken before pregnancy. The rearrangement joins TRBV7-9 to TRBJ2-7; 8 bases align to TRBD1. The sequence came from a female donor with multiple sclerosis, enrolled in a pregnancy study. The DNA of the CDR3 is TGTGCCAGCAGCCGACAGGGGTCTTACTCCTACGAGCAGTACTTC. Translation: CASSRQGSYSYEQYF.